The 9 T cell receptor beta chains below were found in one sample sequenced in a study of control samples from healthy donors and cancer patients. Profiling relied on immunoSEQ multiplex PCR, and the TCRdb table lists in-frame clones only, not all of them. This sample carries around 110,000 clones, roughly nine tenths of them seen once, and the ten largest clones take approximately 1%. The sequencing sample was made of PBMCs. Every receptor here comes from a woman in her forties or fifties with colorectal cancer.

The rearrangement joins TRBV28 to TRBJ1-6; 7 nucleotides line up with TRBD1. Germline V gene sequence: CDR1 MDHEN, CDR2 SYDVKM. Trimming took 3 bases from V and 10 from J; bases not matched to a gene: 6. The CDR3 has 14 residues. CDR3 coding DNA: TGTGCCAGCAGTTTGGGACAGTCTGAATCACCCCTCCACTTT. The encoded protein is CASSLGQSESPLHF.

This sequence joins TRBV2 and TRBJ2-2; D might be TRBD2 (5 bases). The CDR3 totals 18 residues. V was shortened by 4 bases and J by 6 bases, with 24 bases between the two germline ends. Germline V gene sequence: CDR1 SNHLY, CDR2 FYNNEI. The CDR3 region is CASSGGRGRVLLAGELFF. The CDR3 DNA sequence: TGTGCCAGCAGTGGAGGCCGGGGTAGGGTACTTCTCGCCGGGGAGCTGTTTTTT. Filled out from reference TRBV2 and TRBJ2-2, the complete variable domain reads EPEVTQTPSHQVTQMGQEVILRCVPISNHLYFYWYRQILGQKVEFLVSFYNNEISEKSEIFDDQFSVERPDGSNFTLKIRSTKLEDSAMYFCASSGGRGRVLLAGELFFGEGSRLTVL.

The chain combines TRBV19 with TRBJ2-2; D is possibly TRBD1 (6 bases). V lost 4 bases to trimming and J lost 4 bases, with 19 bases between them. The length of the CDR3 is 17 residues. Germline loops: CDR1 LNHDA, CDR2 SQIVND (reference sequence). The CDR3 here is CASSRLQGSKITGELFF. Here the CDR3 DNA reads TGTGCCAGTAGTAGGTTACAGGGAAGTAAAATCACCGGGGAGCTGTTTTTT.

The chain couples TRBV6-4 to TRBJ2-1, with unresolved D. CDR3 size: 15 residues. With 3 bases removed from V and 0 bases from J, the gap between germline ends came to 9 bases. CDR1 is MRHNA and CDR2 is SNTAGT in the germline V gene. The CDR3 nucleotides read TGTGCCAGCAGTGAGGGCCAAGGCTCCTACAATGAGCAGTTCTTC. As protein: CASSEGQGSYNEQFF.

V and J are TRBV7-6 and TRBJ2-7, with 8 positions matching TRBD2. CDR3 length equals 15 residues. The V gene end was trimmed by 5 bases and the J gene end by 5 bases; junction bases not matched to a gene: 11. The V gene's germline CDR1 is SGHVS and CDR2 FNYEAQ. The CDR3 bases are TGTGCCAGCAGCCCCTCGAGGCTAGCGGGCCACGAGCAGTACTTC. It codes for CASSPSRLAGHEQYF.

The chain has TRBV28 and TRBJ2-7, with 7 bases lining up with TRBD1. V lost 4 bases and J lost 3; bases outside the gene matches: 6. The CDR3 runs to 14 residues. Germline V gene lookup returns CDR1 MDHEN and CDR2 SYDVKM. DNA for the CDR3: TGTGCCAGCAGTTCCCCGGGACAGAGCTACGAGCAGTACTTC. This gives the protein CASSSPGQSYEQYF. The whole variable domain, filled in from reference TRBV28 and TRBJ2-7, reads DVKVTQSSRYLVKRTGEKVFLECVQDMDHENMFWYRQDPGLGLRLIYFSYDVKMKEKGDIPEGYSVSREKKERFSLILESASTNQTSMYLCASSSPGQSYEQYFGPGTRLTVT.

Remarks on this clone: The same CDR3 is also encoded by other DNA sequences in this sample. The genes are TRBV6-5 and TRBJ1-1, with TRBD1 as a possible D gene (6 bases). The V gene's germline CDR1 is MNHEY and CDR2 SVGAGI. This CDR3 has 12 amino acids. V dropped 6 bases and J dropped 5 bases, with 10 bases sitting between them. CDR3 residues: CASRTGRTEAFF. CDR3 sequence (DNA): TGTGCCAGCAGAACAGGGCGGACTGAAGCTTTCTTT.

The CDR3 DNA sequence: TGTGCCAGCAGCTTGGGGGCCACTAGTAGCTATGAGCAGTTCTTC. Residues: CASSLGATSSYEQFF. The V gene is TRBV5-5, the J gene TRBJ2-1; D is perhaps TRBD2 (5 bases). CDR1 is SGHKS and CDR2 is YYEKEE in the germline V gene (reference sequence). The V and J ends lost 0 bases and 8 bases respectively, with 15 bases between them. This CDR3 is 15 amino acids long.

The rearrangement links TRBV5-1 to TRBJ2-3; 7 positions agree with TRBD2. The CDR3 is made up of 15 amino acids. Trimming cost V 5 bases and J 4 bases; bases outside gene matches: 10. CDR1 SGHRS and CDR2 YFSETQ come from the germline V gene. The CDR3 loop is CASSWAGVVSDTQYF. The DNA for the CDR3 is TGCGCCAGCAGTTGGGCGGGAGTGGTCTCAGATACGCAGTATTTT.